These 10 T cell receptor beta chains originate from one sample sequenced in a study of blood T cell repertoires in COVID-19. The table came from immunoSEQ multiplex PCR; TCRdb's copy has only in-frame clones and leaves some out. The table records about 320,000 clones, nearly 90% of them present only once. The specimen sequenced was PBMCs or T cells enriched from blood (not recorded which). The source is a woman younger than 45 who had recovered from COVID-19.

The chain recombines TRBV5-5 with TRBJ1-2; no clear D. Germline values: CDR1 SGHKS, CDR2 YYEKEE (reference sequence). The CDR3 consists of 13 residues. V lost 4 bases to trimming and J lost 7 bases, with 14 bases between them. CDR3 nucleotide sequence: TGTGCCAGCAGCCATCTCCGGGAGGGTGGCTACACCTTC. Translating it yields CASSHLREGGYTF. Variable domain in full (rest from reference TRBV5-5 and TRBJ1-2): DAGVTQSPTHLIKTRGQQVTLRCSPISGHKSVSWYQQVLGQGPQFIFQYYEKEERGRGNFPDRFSARQFPNYSSELNVNALLLGDSALYLCASSHLREGGYTFGSGTRLTVV.

This chain connects TRBV7-9 to TRBJ1-1; TRBD1 aligns across 11 bases. The junction had 8 bases not matched to a gene; V was cut back by 2 bases and J by 0 bases. The CDR3 is 18 residues long. The germline gives CDR1 SEHNR, CDR2 FQNEAQ (reference sequence). Here the CDR3 DNA reads TGTGCCAGCAGCTTATCCCCGGACAGGGGGCAATTGAACACTGAAGCTTTCTTT. Amino acid sequence: CASSLSPDRGQLNTEAFF.

The CDR3 loop reads CASSEYGTGGNEQFF. The CDR3 DNA reads as TGTGCCAGCAGTGAATACGGGACAGGGGGCAATGAGCAGTTCTTC. The chain joins TRBV25-1 to TRBJ2-1; TRBD1 matches at 11 bases. The ends lost 0 bases at V and 6 bases at J; junction bases unmatched: 1. The CDR3 is made up of 15 amino acids. CDR1 is MGHDK and CDR2 is SYGVNS in the germline V gene.

J is TRBJ1-1 and V is TRBV27; D is perhaps TRBD1 (5 bases). Trimming pared 3 bases from V and 1 base from J, leaving 15 bases between. Per the germline V gene, CDR1 is MNHEY and CDR2 is SMNVEV (reference sequence). There are 16 residues in the CDR3. CDR3: CASSFARGVKNTEAFF. In DNA form, the CDR3 reads TGTGCCAGCAGTTTCGCTCGGGGGGTGAAGAACACTGAAGCTTTCTTT.

The chain carries TRBV7-9 and TRBJ2-1, with a weak D call TRBD1 (6 bases). Deletions cut 2 bases from V and 6 bases from J, with 17 bases between. The CDR3 spans 16 residues. Germline loops: CDR1 SEHNR, CDR2 FQNEAQ (reference sequence). CDR3: CASSLMRWEGGNEQFF. DNA for the CDR3: TGTGCCAGCAGCTTAATGCGATGGGAAGGGGGCAATGAGCAGTTCTTC.

The chain combines TRBV9 with TRBJ1-1; weak D call: TRBD1 (6 bases). The CDR3 is 13 amino acids. The V and J ends lost 7 bases and 6 bases respectively, with 16 bases between them. Germline CDR1 SGDLS, CDR2 YYNGEE. CDR3: CASSRTVSSEAFF. CDR3 in DNA: TGTGCCAGCTCGCGGACAGTCTCCTCTGAAGCTTTCTTT.

The gene calls are TRBV15 and TRBJ2-5; unclear D gene. CDR3 size: 13 residues. Germline V lookup: CDR1 LNHNV, CDR2 YYDKDF (reference sequence). Trimming took off 5 bases at V and 1 base at J, with 8 bases between the two ends. The CDR3 here is CATSGLVQETQYF. CDR3 DNA: TGTGCCACCAGCGGCCTGGTCCAAGAGACCCAGTACTTC.

This chain connects TRBV5-6 to TRBJ1-6; no clear D gene. This CDR3 is built from 14 residues. Trimming pared 2 bases from V and 8 bases from J, leaving 11 bases between. CDR1 is SGHDT, CDR2 YYEEEE, per germline. For the CDR3, the DNA is TGTGCCAGCAGCTTCTCGACATCGGATTCACCCCTCCACTTT. Its translation is CASSFSTSDSPLHF. Full variable domain (outside the CDR3, taken from reference TRBV5-6 and TRBJ1-6): DAGVTQSPTHLIKTRGQQVTLRCSPKSGHDTVSWYQQALGQGPQFIFQYYEEEERQRGNFPDRFSGHQFPNYSSELNVNALLLGDSALYLCASSFSTSDSPLHFGNGTRLTVT.

V is TRBV7-2 and J is TRBJ1-1, with 8 positions matching TRBD1. The CDR3 has 13 residues. Germline V CDR1 and CDR2: SGHTA, FQGNSA. Germline trimming cut 5 bases from V and 8 bases from J; bases unmatched to any gene: 7. CDR3 in amino acids: CASSPPGGAEAFF. The CDR3 DNA is TGTGCCAGCAGCCCGCCAGGGGGCGCGGAAGCTTTCTTT.

This sequence joins TRBV30 and TRBJ1-6, with a tentative D call TRBD1 (5 bases). V lost 4 bases and J 10 bases, leaving 14 bases between the germline ends. Germline V gene data show CDR1 as GTSNPN and CDR2 as SVGIG (reference sequence). The CDR3 is 13 amino acids. DNA of the CDR3: TGTGCCTGGACCCCCAGGGTGGAATCACCCCTCCACTTT. It codes for CAWTPRVESPLHF.